Below are 21 T cell receptor beta chains sequenced from a single sample in a study of blood T cell repertoires in COVID-19. Clones were read by immunoSEQ multiplex PCR, and TCRdb kept only the in-frame ones, dropping some. In the table there are some 120,000 clones, about 70% of which are singletons. The sequencing input was peripheral blood. The receptor source for this set is a woman between 70 and 85 years old with acute or convalescent COVID-19.

Concerning this clone itself: An end of the junction does not agree with germline; a read error may underlie this. The rearrangement uses TRBV6-2 or TRBV6-3 and TRBJ2-1; 9 positions agree with TRBD1. There are 13 residues in the CDR3. Germline V gives CDR1 MNHEY, CDR2 SVGEGT. CDR3 DNA: TGTGCCAGCAGTTCGTCCGGACAGGGGATAACTCTCTTC. Its translation is CASSSSGQGITLF.

This chain links TRBV2 with TRBJ1-5; D ambiguous. Germline values: CDR1 SNHLY, CDR2 FYNNEI. The V end lost 2 bases, the J end lost 6 bases, and 11 bases lay between the germline ends. The CDR3 extends over 14 amino acids. The CDR3 DNA reads TGTGCCAGCAGTGAACAGGAGGGAACTCAGCCCCAGCATTTT. This codes for CASSEQEGTQPQHF.

The V call is TRBV5-1, the J call TRBJ2-5, with D uncertain. Trimming left V 0 bases short and J 4 bases short, with 10 bases between. The germline CDR1 and CDR2 sequences are SGHRS and YFSETQ. CDR3 size: 14 residues. The CDR3 region has the DNA TGCGCCAGCAGCTTGGACTATTCTCCAGAGACCCAGTACTTC. Amino acids: CASSLDYSPETQYF.

The rearrangement uses TRBV6-5 and TRBJ2-4; TRBD1 matches 7 bases. The trim removed 0 bases at V and 4 bases at J, leaving 3 bases unmatched. Germline-derived CDR1 and CDR2 are MNHEY and SVGAGI. The CDR3 has 15 residues. In nucleotides, the CDR3 is TGTGCCAGCAGTTACTCGGCACAGGGGAAAAACATTCAGTACTTC. Translated, it gives CASSYSAQGKNIQYF.

V gene TRBV24-1 combines with J gene TRBJ1-5, with 8 bases lining up with TRBD1. Germline CDR1 KGHDR, CDR2 SFDVKD. Trimming removed 8 bases from V and 6 bases from J; junction bases left unmatched: 8. The length of the CDR3 is 14 residues. The CDR3 DNA follows: TGTGCCACCACCCACGACAGGGGAGTTCAGCCCCAGCATTTT. It translates to CATTHDRGVQPQHF.

The chain combines TRBV10-2 with TRBJ2-3, with D tentatively TRBD2 (5 bases). Germline V gives CDR1 WSHSY, CDR2 SAAADI. The CDR3 length is 15 residues. V lost 5 bases and J lost 2, with 14 bases in between. CDR3 coding DNA: TGCGCCAGCAGTAATCAAGCGGAATCCACAGATACGCAGTATTTT. It specifies CASSNQAESTDTQYF.

This clone has a handful of counts. The J gene is TRBJ1-1, the V gene TRBV10-2, with TRBD1 as a possible D gene (5 bases). This CDR3 has 17 residues. V lost 6 bases, J lost 6 bases, and 26 bases lay in between. Looked up from germline, CDR1 is WSHSY and CDR2 is SAAADI. The CDR3 loop reads CASRSPTDRPNNPEAFF. CDR3 in DNA: TGCGCCAGCAGGAGTCCGACAGACCGCCCGAACAACCCTGAAGCTTTCTTT.

The rearrangement uses TRBV6-1 and TRBJ1-6; tentative D call: TRBD1 (5 bases). There are 21 residues in the CDR3. Per the germline V gene, CDR1 is MNHNS and CDR2 is SASEGT. V shed 0 bases and J shed 0 bases, with 21 bases lying between them. CDR3 in DNA: TGTGCCAGCAGTGAAGCGGGGAGGGGCCCCCGCCTGAGCTCCTATAATTCACCCCTCCACTTT. It codes for CASSEAGRGPRLSSYNSPLHF.

V usage is TRBV18 and J usage is TRBJ2-1; TRBD2 aligns across 13 bases. The CDR3 is 15 amino acids. J lost 10 bases, V lost 3 bases, and 6 bases had no gene match. The germline V gene has CDR1 KGHSH and CDR2 LQKENI. The chain's CDR3 is CASSPRGLAGREQFF. As DNA, the CDR3 is TGTGCCAGCTCACCGCGGGGACTAGCGGGGAGGGAGCAGTTCTTC.

J is TRBJ2-5 and V is TRBV28; 7 bases are a match to TRBD2. CDR3 size: 15 residues. Germline trimming cut 4 bases from V and 1 base from J; bases unmatched to any gene: 6. Germline values: CDR1 MDHEN, CDR2 SYDVKM. DNA of the CDR3: TGTGCCAGCAGTTCCCCGGCTAGCGGCCAAGAGACCCAGTACTTC. Protein product: CASSSPASGQETQYF.

The chain couples TRBV29-1 to TRBJ2-7, with a weak D call TRBD1 (5 bases). The CDR3 is 11 amino acids. Germline CDR1 is SQVTM and CDR2 is ANQGSEA. V lost 5 bases and J 6 bases, leaving 11 bases between the germline ends. CDR3 loop: CSVQGVGEQYF. In DNA, the CDR3 is TGCAGCGTTCAGGGTGTCGGCGAGCAGTACTTC.

The chain has TRBV27 and TRBJ2-7, with 10 bases that match TRBD1. CDR1 and CDR2 from the germline V gene are MNHEY and SMNVEV (reference sequence). Unmatched junction bases numbered 2, after V lost 9 bases and J lost 0 bases. This CDR3 is 13 amino acids long. In nucleotides, the CDR3 is TGTGCCAGTGGGACAGGGGCCTCCTACGAGCAGTACTTC. It is translated as CASGTGASYEQYF.

The V and J genes are TRBV2 and TRBJ1-2; tentative D call: TRBD1 (5 bases). CDR3 size: 11 residues. Germline values: CDR1 SNHLY, CDR2 FYNNEI. The ends were cut back, 6 bases at V and 8 bases at J, with 10 bases in the middle. DNA of the CDR3: TGTGCCAGCAGGCAGGGTATGGGCTACACCTTC. Translating it yields CASRQGMGYTF.

The V gene is TRBV28, the J gene TRBJ2-7; the match to TRBD2 covers 7 bases. Germline CDR1 MDHEN, CDR2 SYDVKM. V trimming: 7 bases; J trimming: 6 bases; junction bases outside the gene matches: 18. This CDR3 has 16 residues. The CDR3 loop is CASNGGSLIPFGEQYF. The CDR3 nucleotides are TGTGCCAGCAACGGCGGGAGTCTTATTCCCTTCGGCGAGCAGTACTTC.

The chain joins TRBV11-3 to TRBJ2-1; D is possibly TRBD1 (5 bases). The V gene lost 2 bases and the J gene lost 2 bases, with 10 bases spanning the gap. CDR1 and CDR2 from the germline V gene are SGHNT and YENEEA. CDR3 size: 15 residues. The CDR3 reads CASSLRRAPYNEQFF. CDR3 sequence (DNA): TGTGCCAGCAGCTTACGCAGGGCTCCCTACAATGAGCAGTTCTTC.

This clone occurred many times. This chain uses TRBV5-1 with TRBJ1-2; D unresolved. CDR3 length: 14 amino acids. Trimming pared 5 bases from V and 7 bases from J, leaving 18 bases between. Germline loops: CDR1 SGHRS, CDR2 YFSETQ. Here the CDR3 DNA reads TGCGCCAGCAGTTCGATCGCCACTAGTATTGGCTACACCTTC. Protein product: CASSSIATSIGYTF.

The chain is built from TRBV12-3 or TRBV12-4 and TRBJ2-2; maybe TRBD1 (5 bases). The CDR3 is made up of 12 amino acids. The V end lost 7 bases, the J end lost 10 bases, and 13 bases lay between the germline ends. The CDR3 DNA reads as TGTGCCAGCACCGTGGACATACAGGAGCTGTTTTTT. Its protein is CASTVDIQELFF.

The CDR3 protein is CASTGRGSPGRETQYF. CDR3 nucleotides: TGTGCCAGCACCGGTAGGGGGTCCCCGGGAAGAGAGACCCAGTACTTC. The V and J genes are TRBV7-6 and TRBJ2-5; D is perhaps TRBD1 (6 bases). Per the germline V gene, CDR1 is SGHVS and CDR2 is FNYEAQ. CDR3 size: 16 residues. The ends were cut back, 7 bases at V and 4 bases at J, with 22 bases in the middle.

The V gene is TRBV7-2, the J gene TRBJ2-1, with no clear D. This CDR3 comprises 12 residues. Germline CDR1 reads SGHTA; CDR2 reads FQGNSA. V dropped 3 bases and J dropped 7 bases, with 7 bases sitting between them. The CDR3: CASSLFGNEQFF. The CDR3 nucleotides are TGTGCCAGCAGCTTGTTCGGGAATGAGCAGTTCTTC.

This clone showed up just once. J is TRBJ1-2 and V is TRBV3-1 (or the pseudogene TRBV3-2); 8 bases match TRBD1. The junction had 1 base not matched to a gene; V was cut back by 3 bases and J by 4 bases. This CDR3 has 13 residues. Germline CDR1 is LGHDT and CDR2 is YNNKEL (reference sequence). This CDR3 reads CASSQTGVYGYTF. The CDR3 bases are TGTGCCAGCAGCCAGACAGGGGTCTATGGCTACACCTTC.

The chain joins TRBV7-2 to TRBJ2-7; 8 bases fit TRBD2. Per the germline V gene, CDR1 is SGHTA and CDR2 is FQGNSA. The CDR3 spans 14 residues. Germline trimming cut 2 bases from V and 5 bases from J; bases unmatched to any gene: 5. The CDR3 DNA is TGTGCCAGCAGCTTATTGCGGGGGGTCCACGAGCAGTACTTC. This codes for CASSLLRGVHEQYF.